This record covers a single TCR beta chain. These data are taken from a study of blood T cell repertoires in COVID-19. The CDR3 totals 18 residues. Trimming took 4 bases from V and 0 from J; bases not matched to a gene: 5. Germline lookup yields CDR1 SGDLS and CDR2 YYNGEE. Some clones are missing from TCRdb's copy, which holds only in-frame ones; the method was immunoSEQ multiplex PCR. The table lists some 300,000 clones, approximately 90% of them singletons, with 5.5% to 7% in the top ten. This chain connects TRBV9 to TRBJ2-2; the match to TRBD2 covers 14 bases. Sequenced input: peripheral blood. This receptor was identified in a woman aged 25 to 39 who had recovered from COVID-19. The DNA of the CDR3 is TGTGCCAGCAGCAAGACTAGCGGGGGGGCCTCGAACACCGGGGAGCTGTTTTTT. The encoded protein is CASSKTSGGASNTGELFF.